This paragraph covers one T cell receptor beta chain sequence. In the source study's methods: The assay estimated nucleated cells by amplifying reference gene primers. TCRdb's table, derived via immunoSEQ multiplex PCR, lists solely in-frame clones and lacks some. The D gene and trimming were derived from the DNA, and the V and J assignments and clone size from that table. The sample lists some 150,000 clones, about 85% occurring once. This sample stems from a study of blood T cell repertoires in COVID-19. Study overall: PBMCs, B-cell-depleted T cells, or T cells provided the cDNA or gDNA that made up the material.

Material for sequencing was peripheral blood. The clonotype originates from a human donor in a cohort sampled during active COVID-19.

The CDR3 nucleotides are TGTGCCACCAGTTTCGGGGGGCTTCGCACCGGGGAGCTGTTTTTT. Its translation is CATSFGGLRTGELFF. V gene TRBV24-1 combines with J gene TRBJ2-2, with D maybe TRBD2 (7 bases). The germline gives CDR1 KGHDR, CDR2 SFDVKD. Trimming removed 6 bases at V and 4 bases at J, with 14 bases between. This CDR3 is 15 amino acids long.